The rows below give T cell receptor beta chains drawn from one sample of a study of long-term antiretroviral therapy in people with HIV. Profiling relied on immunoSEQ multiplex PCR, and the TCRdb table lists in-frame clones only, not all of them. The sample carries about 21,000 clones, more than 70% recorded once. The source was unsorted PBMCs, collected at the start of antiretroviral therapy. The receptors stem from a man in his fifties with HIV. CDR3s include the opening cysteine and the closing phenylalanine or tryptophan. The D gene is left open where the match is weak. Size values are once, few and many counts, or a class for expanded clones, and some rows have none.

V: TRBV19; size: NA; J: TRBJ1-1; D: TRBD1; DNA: TGTGCCAGTAAAGACGACAGGGGGTCTGCTGAAGCTTTCTTT; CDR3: CASKDDRGSAEAFF
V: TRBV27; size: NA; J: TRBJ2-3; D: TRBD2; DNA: TGTGCCAGCAGCACCGGGACTACAACTCTCTGGCAGTATTTT; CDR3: CASSTGTTTLWQYF
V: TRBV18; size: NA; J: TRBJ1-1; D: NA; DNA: TGTGCCAGCTCACAAATCATGGTGAACACTGAAGCTTTCTTT; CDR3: CASSQIMVNTEAFF
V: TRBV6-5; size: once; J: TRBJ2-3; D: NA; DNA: TGTGCCAGCAGTTACGCTTCTGGGGATACGCAGTATTTT; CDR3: CASSYASGDTQYF
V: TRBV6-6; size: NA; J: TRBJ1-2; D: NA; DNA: TGTGCCAGCAGTTACAGGCAGGACTATGGCTACACCTTC; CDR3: CASSYRQDYGYTF
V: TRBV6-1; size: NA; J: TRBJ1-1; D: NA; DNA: TGTGCCAGCAGTGAAACCTGGGGGCAAGCTTTCTTT; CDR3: CASSETWGQAFF
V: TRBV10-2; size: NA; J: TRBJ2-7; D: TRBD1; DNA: TGCGCCAGCAGTGAGTCCCGGGACAGGGTCTACGAGCAGTACTTC; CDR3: CASSESRDRVYEQYF
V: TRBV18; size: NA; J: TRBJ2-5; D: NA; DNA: TGTGCCAGCTCACCACCCGGCCCTCTCAAAGAGACCCAGTACTTC; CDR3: CASSPPGPLKETQYF
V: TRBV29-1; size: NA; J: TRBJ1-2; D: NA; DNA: TGCAGCGTCCAGCCGGGGGCTGGCTATGGCTACACCTTC; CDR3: CSVQPGAGYGYTF
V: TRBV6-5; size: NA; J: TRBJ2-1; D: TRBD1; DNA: TGTGCCAGCAGTTCGGACAGGGGGGTTGAGCAGTTCTTC; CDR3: CASSSDRGVEQFF
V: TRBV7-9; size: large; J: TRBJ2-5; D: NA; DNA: TGTGCCAGCAGCCCTATCACCAGGGAGGACCAGTACTTC; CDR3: CASSPITREDQYF
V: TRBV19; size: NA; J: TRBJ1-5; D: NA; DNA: TGTGCCACTTCGCTTGACAGGTGGAATCAGCCCCAGCATTTT; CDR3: CATSLDRWNQPQHF
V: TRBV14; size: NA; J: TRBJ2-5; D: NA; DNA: TGTGCCAGCAGCCGGACGGACCAAGAGACCCAGTACTTC; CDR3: CASSRTDQETQYF
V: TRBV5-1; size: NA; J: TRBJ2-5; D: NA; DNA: TGCGCCAGCAGCTTGCTCATCACGCCGACCCGGGAGACCCAGTACTTC; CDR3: CASSLLITPTRETQYF
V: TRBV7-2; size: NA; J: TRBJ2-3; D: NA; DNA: TGTGCCAGCAGCCCGGAAAGAGGGCCAACGCAGTATTTT; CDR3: CASSPERGPTQYF
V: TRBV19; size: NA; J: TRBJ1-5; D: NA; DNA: TGTGCCAGTAGTATAGGACCTAGGCGGGGCAATCAGCCCCAGCATTTT; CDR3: CASSIGPRRGNQPQHF
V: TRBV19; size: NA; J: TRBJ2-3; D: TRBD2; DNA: TGTGCCAGTAGTATAGGACTAGCGGGTTCCGGGGATACGCAGTATTTT; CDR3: CASSIGLAGSGDTQYF
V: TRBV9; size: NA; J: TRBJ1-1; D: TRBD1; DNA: TGTGCCAGCAGCGTGTCGGGGCAGGGGGCGAACACTGAAGCTTTCTTT; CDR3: CASSVSGQGANTEAFF
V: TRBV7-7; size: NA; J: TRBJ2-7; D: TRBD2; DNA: TGTGCTAGCAGCTTGACTAGCGGGGCCGTGCAGTACTTC; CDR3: CASSLTSGAVQYF
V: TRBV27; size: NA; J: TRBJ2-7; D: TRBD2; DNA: TGTGCCAGCAGTTTATGGGCCGGGAGGGAAAACTACGAGCAGTACTTC; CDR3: CASSLWAGRENYEQYF
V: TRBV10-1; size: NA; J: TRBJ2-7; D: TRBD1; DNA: TGCGCCAGCAGCGCCCTCGGACAGGTCAGTCGCTACGAGCAGTACTTC; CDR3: CASSALGQVSRYEQYF
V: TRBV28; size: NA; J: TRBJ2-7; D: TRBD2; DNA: TGTGCCAGCAGTTCCCCCGGACTAGCGGGAGGCTACGAGCAGTACTTC; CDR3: CASSSPGLAGGYEQYF
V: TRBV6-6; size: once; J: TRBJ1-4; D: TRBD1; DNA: TGTGCCAGCAGTTACGGGTCTAGGGACAGGGCATCATTT; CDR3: CASSYGSRDRASF